This TCR beta chain was found in a study of brain T cells in children with intractable seizures. Only cases whose brain tissue showed the highest T cell transcript signatures were sequenced. This CDR3 is 14 amino acids long. Germline CDR1 is SGHDT and CDR2 is YYEEEE. V dropped 0 bases and J dropped 4 bases, with 10 bases sitting between them. As for this clone: What it recognizes is unknown.

Produced via immunoSEQ multiplex PCR; TCRdb's table is partial and in-frame only. The data show about 40,000 clones, approximately 90% seen once. Overall study findings and caveats: HCMV serostatus was not known, and viral specificity came from CDR3 similarity only.

The starting material was peripheral blood, obtained at surgery. The V call is TRBV5-6, the J call TRBJ1-2; unclear D gene. This receptor was identified in a girl aged 2 to 10 with tuberous sclerosis and intractable seizures. CDR3 sequence (DNA): TGTGCCAGCAGCTTGGGCCCCAGCTTCTATGGCTACACCTTC. Translated, it gives CASSLGPSFYGYTF. The full variable domain, its missing parts supplied by reference TRBV5-6 and TRBJ1-2, is DAGVTQSPTHLIKTRGQQVTLRCSPKSGHDTVSWYQQALGQGPQFIFQYYEEEERQRGNFPDRFSGHQFPNYSSELNVNALLLGDSALYLCASSLGPSFYGYTFGSGTRLTVV.